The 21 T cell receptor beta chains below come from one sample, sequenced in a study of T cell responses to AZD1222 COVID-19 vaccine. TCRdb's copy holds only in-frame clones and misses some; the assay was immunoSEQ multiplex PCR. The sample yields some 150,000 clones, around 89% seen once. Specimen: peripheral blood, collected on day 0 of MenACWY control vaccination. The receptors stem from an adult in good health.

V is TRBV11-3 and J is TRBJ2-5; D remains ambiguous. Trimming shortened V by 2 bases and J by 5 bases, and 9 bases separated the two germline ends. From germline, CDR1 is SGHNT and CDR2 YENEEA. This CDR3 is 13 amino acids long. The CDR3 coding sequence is TGTGCCAGCAGCTTATTGGGCGCTGAGACCCAGTACTTC. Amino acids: CASSLLGAETQYF.

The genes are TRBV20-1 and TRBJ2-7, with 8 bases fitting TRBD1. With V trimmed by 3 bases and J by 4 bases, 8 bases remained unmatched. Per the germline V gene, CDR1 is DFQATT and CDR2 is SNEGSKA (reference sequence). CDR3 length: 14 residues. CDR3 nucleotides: TGCAGTGCTAGTCCCGGGACAGGAGAATACGAGCAGTACTTC. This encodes CSASPGTGEYEQYF.

The CDR3 protein is CASSRDSHTEAFF. The CDR3 DNA sequence: TGTGCCAGCAGCAGAGACAGCCACACTGAAGCTTTCTTT. This chain uses TRBV6-2 or TRBV6-3 with TRBJ1-1, with D possibly matching TRBD1 (5 bases). The germline V gene encodes CDR1 MNHEY and CDR2 SVGEGT. V shed 6 bases and J shed 3 bases, with 11 bases lying between them. The CDR3 loop spans 13 amino acids.

In nucleotides, the CDR3 is TGCGCCAGCAGCCCTTCTCCGGGGAATTCACCCCTCCACTTT. The encoded protein is CASSPSPGNSPLHF. The chain couples TRBV5-1 to TRBJ1-6; D uncertain. The CDR3 is 14 amino acids. Per the germline V gene, CDR1 is SGHRS and CDR2 is YFSETQ. V lost 4 bases and J lost 7, with 12 bases in between.

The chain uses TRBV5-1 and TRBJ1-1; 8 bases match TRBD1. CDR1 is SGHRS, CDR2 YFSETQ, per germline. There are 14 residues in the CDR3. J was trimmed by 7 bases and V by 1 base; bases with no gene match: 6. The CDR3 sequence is CASSLSRTGGEAFF. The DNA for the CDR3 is TGCGCCAGCAGCTTGAGTAGAACAGGGGGTGAAGCTTTCTTT.

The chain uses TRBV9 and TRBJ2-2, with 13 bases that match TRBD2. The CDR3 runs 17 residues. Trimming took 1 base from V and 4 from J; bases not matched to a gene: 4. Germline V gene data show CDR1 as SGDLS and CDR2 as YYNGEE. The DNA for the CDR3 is TGTGCCAGCAGCGTAACTAGCGGGGGGGCGATCACCGGGGAGCTGTTTTTT. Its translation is CASSVTSGGAITGELFF.

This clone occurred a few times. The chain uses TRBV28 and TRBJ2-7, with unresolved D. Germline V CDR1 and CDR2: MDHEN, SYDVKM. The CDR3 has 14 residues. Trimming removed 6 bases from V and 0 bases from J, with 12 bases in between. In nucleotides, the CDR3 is TGTGCCAGCAGGAAGACCGGCAGCTCCTACGAGCAGTACTTC. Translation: CASRKTGSSYEQYF.

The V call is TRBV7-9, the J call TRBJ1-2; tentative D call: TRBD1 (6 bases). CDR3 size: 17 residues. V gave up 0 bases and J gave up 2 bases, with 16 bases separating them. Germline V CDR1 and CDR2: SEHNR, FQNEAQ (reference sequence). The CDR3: CASSLATGGIRNYGYTF. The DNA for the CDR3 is TGTGCCAGCAGCTTAGCGACCGGGGGCATTAGGAACTATGGCTACACCTTC.

The CDR3 here is CASSLGSTTSGNTIYF. In DNA, the CDR3 is TGTGCCAGCAGCTTGGGGTCAACTACCTCTGGAAACACCATATATTTT. V usage is TRBV5-5 and J usage is TRBJ1-3, with D unresolved. Germline V gene sequence: CDR1 SGHKS, CDR2 YYEKEE (reference sequence). The CDR3 extends over 16 amino acids. With 0 bases removed from V and 0 bases from J, the gap between germline ends came to 10 bases.

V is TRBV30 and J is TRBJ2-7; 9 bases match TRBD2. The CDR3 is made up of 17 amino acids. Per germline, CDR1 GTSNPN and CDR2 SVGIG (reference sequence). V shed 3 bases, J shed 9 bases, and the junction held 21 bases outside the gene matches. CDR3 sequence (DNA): TGTGCCTGGAGCCCGTTCGTAACTGTAGCGGGGGTTTTTGGGCAGTACTTC. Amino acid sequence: CAWSPFVTVAGVFGQYF.

The CDR3 sequence: CACSVGGGPTGELFF. The DNA for the CDR3 is TGTGCCTGCTCCGTCGGGGGGGGCCCCACCGGGGAGCTGTTTTTT. This chain joins TRBV19 and TRBJ2-2; 8 bases agree with TRBD2. V dropped 11 bases and J dropped 4; count of bases not matched to a gene: 12. In germline, CDR1 is LNHDA, CDR2 SQIVND (reference sequence). The CDR3 has 15 residues.

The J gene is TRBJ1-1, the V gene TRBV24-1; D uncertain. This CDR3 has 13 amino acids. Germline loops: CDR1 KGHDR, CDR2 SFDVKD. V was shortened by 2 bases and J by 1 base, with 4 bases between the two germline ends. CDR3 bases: TGTGCCACCAGTGATTACACGAACACTGAAGCTTTCTTT. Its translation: CATSDYTNTEAFF.

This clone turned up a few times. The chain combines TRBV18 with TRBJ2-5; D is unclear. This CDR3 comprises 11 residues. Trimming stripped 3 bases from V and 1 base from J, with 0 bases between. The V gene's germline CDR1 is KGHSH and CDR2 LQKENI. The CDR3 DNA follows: TGTGCCAGCTCACCCCAAGAGACCCAGTACTTC. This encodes CASSPQETQYF.

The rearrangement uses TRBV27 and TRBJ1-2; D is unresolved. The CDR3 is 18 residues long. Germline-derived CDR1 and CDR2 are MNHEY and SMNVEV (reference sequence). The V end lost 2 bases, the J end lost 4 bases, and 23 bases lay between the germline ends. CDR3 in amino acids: CASSLRPSHGKISYGYTF. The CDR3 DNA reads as TGTGCCAGCAGTTTAAGGCCGTCACACGGCAAGATCAGCTATGGCTACACCTTC.

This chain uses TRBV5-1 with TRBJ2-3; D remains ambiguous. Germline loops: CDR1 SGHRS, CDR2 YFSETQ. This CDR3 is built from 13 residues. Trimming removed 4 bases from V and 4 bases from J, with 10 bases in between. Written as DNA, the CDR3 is TGCGCCAGCAGCCCCCCCCGGGCAGATACGCAGTATTTT. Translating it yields CASSPPRADTQYF.

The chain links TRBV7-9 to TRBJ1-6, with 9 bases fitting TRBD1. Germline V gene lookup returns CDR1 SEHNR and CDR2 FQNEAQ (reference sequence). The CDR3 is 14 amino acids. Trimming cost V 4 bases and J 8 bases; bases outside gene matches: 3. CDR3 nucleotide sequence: TGTGCCAGCAGCTCCGGGACAGGGCATTCACCCCTCCACTTT. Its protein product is CASSSGTGHSPLHF.

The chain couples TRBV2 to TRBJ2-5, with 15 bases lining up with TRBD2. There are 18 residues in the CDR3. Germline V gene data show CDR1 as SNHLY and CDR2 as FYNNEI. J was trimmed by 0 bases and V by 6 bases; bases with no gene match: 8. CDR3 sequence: CASSLGLAGGGNQETQYF. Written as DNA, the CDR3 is TGTGCCAGCAGCTTAGGACTAGCGGGAGGGGGGAACCAAGAGACCCAGTACTTC.

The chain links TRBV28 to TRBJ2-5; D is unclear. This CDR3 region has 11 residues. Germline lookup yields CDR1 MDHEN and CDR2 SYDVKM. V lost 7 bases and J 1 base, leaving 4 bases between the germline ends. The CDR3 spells CASTTQETQYF. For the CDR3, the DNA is TGTGCCAGCACAACCCAAGAGACCCAGTACTTC.

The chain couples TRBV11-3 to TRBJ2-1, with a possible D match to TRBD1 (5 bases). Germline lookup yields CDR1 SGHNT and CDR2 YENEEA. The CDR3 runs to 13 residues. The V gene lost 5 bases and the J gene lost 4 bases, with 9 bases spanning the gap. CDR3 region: CASSDQGYNEQFF. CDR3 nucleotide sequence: TGTGCCAGCAGCGACCAGGGTTACAATGAGCAGTTCTTC. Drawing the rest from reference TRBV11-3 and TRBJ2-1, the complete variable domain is EAGVVQSPRYKIIEKKQPVAFWCNPISGHNTLYWYLQNLGQGPELLIRYENEEAVDDSQLPKDRFSAERLKGVDSTLKIQPAELGDSAVYLCASSDQGYNEQFFGPGTRLTVL.

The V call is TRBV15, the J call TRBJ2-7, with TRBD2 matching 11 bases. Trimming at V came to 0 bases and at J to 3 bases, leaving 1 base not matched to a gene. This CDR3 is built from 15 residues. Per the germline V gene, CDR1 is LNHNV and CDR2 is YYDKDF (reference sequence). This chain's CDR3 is CATSRELAGDYEQYF. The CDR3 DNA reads TGTGCCACCAGCAGAGAACTAGCGGGAGACTACGAGCAGTACTTC.

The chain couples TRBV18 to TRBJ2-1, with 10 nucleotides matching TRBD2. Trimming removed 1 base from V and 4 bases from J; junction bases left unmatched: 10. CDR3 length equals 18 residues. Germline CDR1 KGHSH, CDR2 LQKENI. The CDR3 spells CASSPLLAGATLYNEQFF. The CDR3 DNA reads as TGTGCCAGCTCACCACTCCTAGCGGGAGCAACGCTTTACAATGAGCAGTTCTTC.